This entry is about one TCR beta chain. J gave up 4 bases and V 6 bases, and 6 bases lay outside the gene matches. Germline values: CDR1 LGHNA, CDR2 YSLEER. CDR3 length: 15 amino acids. Repertoires were generated with immunoSEQ multiplex PCR, while TCRdb's copy carries only in-frame clones and drops some. The sample includes more than 350,000 clones, 80% to 90% of them seen just once. The recovered donors of Cohort 3 showed two negative PCRs, clearance, or symptom resolution. The sample comes from a study of blood T cell repertoires in COVID-19. Study-level information: Collection of acute and convalescent COVID-19 samples took place in the United States, Italy and Spain.

The source material was PBMCs or T cells enriched from blood (not recorded which). The receptor's source is a man younger than 30 who had recovered from COVID-19. The chain has TRBV4-3 and TRBJ2-2; 9 bases are a match to TRBD1. The CDR3 DNA is TGCGCCAGCAGAGTAGGGACAGGGCGCACCGGGGAGCTGTTTTTT. It codes for CASRVGTGRTGELFF.